The 13 T cell receptor beta chains below all came from one sample that was sequenced in a study of blood T cell repertoires in COVID-19. Here immunoSEQ multiplex PCR was the method, and the copy in TCRdb shows in-frame clones only, minus some. The sample consists of a few hundred thousand clones, more than 75% of them appearing once. Sequencing was carried out using peripheral blood. The receptor source for this set is a woman aged 65 to 85 with active or convalescent COVID-19.

This clone appeared a few times. The chain carries TRBV6-5 and TRBJ1-2; D not certain. V lost 8 bases, J lost 2 bases, and 12 bases lay in between. CDR3 length: 13 residues. CDR1 and CDR2 (germline): MNHEY, SVGAGI. The CDR3 loop reads CASRRVWNYGYTF. CDR3 nucleotides: TGTGCCAGCCGGAGGGTTTGGAACTATGGCTACACCTTC.

The V call is TRBV7-2, the J call TRBJ1-2, with no clear D. CDR3 length equals 15 residues. CDR1 is SGHTA and CDR2 is FQGNSA in the germline V gene. V lost 5 bases and J 8 bases, leaving 21 bases between the germline ends. The CDR3 spells CASSGPGSRWGGYTF. The DNA of the CDR3 is TGTGCCAGCAGCGGGCCGGGGAGTCGATGGGGAGGCTACACCTTC.

The gene calls are TRBV11-2 and TRBJ1-1; no firm D call. Germline CDR1 and CDR2: SGHAT and FQNNGV. V was shortened by 1 base and J by 8 bases, with 11 bases between the two germline ends. The CDR3 totals 13 residues. Written as DNA, the CDR3 is TGTGCCAGCAGCTTAGGTCGTTCCGGGGAAGCTTTCTTT. Residues: CASSLGRSGEAFF.

In this sample, this clone turned up a few times. The V gene is TRBV19, the J gene TRBJ1-4; weak D call: TRBD1 (5 bases). Trimming cost V 5 bases and J 7 bases, with 11 bases left between them. Germline V lookup: CDR1 LNHDA, CDR2 SQIVND (reference sequence). This CDR3 comprises 13 residues. CDR3 sequence reads: CASSSSRAEKLFF. The CDR3 DNA sequence: TGTGCCAGTAGTTCCAGCAGGGCTGAAAAACTGTTTTTT.

The chain is built from TRBV7-6 and TRBJ2-2; 10 bases align to TRBD2. Trimming removed 1 base from V and 0 bases from J; junction bases left unmatched: 11. Germline V gene data show CDR1 as SGHVS and CDR2 as FNYEAQ. The length of the CDR3 is 20 residues. DNA of the CDR3: TGTGCCAGCAGCTTAGTAATAGCGGGGGGTAGCTACGCGAACACCGGGGAGCTGTTTTTT. Its translation: CASSLVIAGGSYANTGELFF.

The chain uses TRBV6-6 and TRBJ2-1; D call uncertain. Germline CDR1 MNHNY, CDR2 SVGAGI (reference sequence). V was pared by 2 bases and J by 7 bases, with 9 bases between. The CDR3 runs 13 residues. CDR3 coding DNA: TGTGCCAGCAGTTACAGGCTCGGGAATGAGCAGTTCTTC. Its translation: CASSYRLGNEQFF.

The CDR3 loop reads CASSRETNTEAFF. Here the CDR3 DNA reads TGTGCCAGCAGTAGGGAGACCAACACTGAAGCTTTCTTT. This chain links TRBV6-5 with TRBJ1-1; D is uncertain. Germline V gene lookup returns CDR1 MNHEY and CDR2 SVGAGI. CDR3 length equals 13 residues. V was pared by 5 bases and J by 2 bases, with 9 bases between.

The chain links TRBV6-5 to TRBJ2-3; 9 nucleotides align to TRBD1. Unmatched junction bases numbered 5, after V lost 6 bases and J lost 1 base. CDR3 length: 15 amino acids. The germline V gene has CDR1 MNHEY and CDR2 SVGAGI. The CDR3 bases are TGTGCCAGCAGAAAACAGGGGGCGCGCACAGATACGCAGTATTTT. Amino acids: CASRKQGARTDTQYF.

The rearrangement joins TRBV5-5 to TRBJ1-2; the D gene is possibly TRBD1 (5 bases). Germline V gene sequence: CDR1 SGHKS, CDR2 YYEKEE (reference sequence). The germline V and J ends were trimmed by 0 bases and 4 bases, with 7 bases remaining between them. CDR3 length equals 13 residues. This chain's CDR3 is CASSLDGGYGYTF. In nucleotides, the CDR3 is TGTGCCAGCAGCTTGGACGGGGGCTATGGCTACACCTTC.

The chain links TRBV12-3 or TRBV12-4 to TRBJ1-1; no clear D gene. The CDR3 sequence is 13 residues long. V gave up 5 bases and J gave up 4 bases, with 11 bases separating them. Here the CDR3 reads CASSKLSGTEAFF. As DNA, the CDR3 is TGTGCCAGCAGTAAGTTGTCGGGCACTGAAGCTTTCTTT.

This CDR3 is CASGPQPGGQPQHF. The CDR3 DNA is TGTGCTAGTGGCCCTCAACCCGGGGGGCAGCCCCAGCATTTT. The J gene is TRBJ1-5, the V gene TRBV12-5, with D possibly TRBD1 on 5 matching bases. The V and J ends lost 6 bases and 7 bases respectively, with 16 bases between them. Germline V lookup: CDR1 LGHNT, CDR2 FRNRAP. The CDR3 length is 14 residues.

The V and J genes are TRBV6-5 and TRBJ1-2, with 7 bases lining up with TRBD1. Germline CDR1 MNHEY, CDR2 SVGAGI. Trimming at V came to 6 bases and at J to 8 bases, leaving 12 bases not matched to a gene. The CDR3 runs 14 residues. This CDR3 reads CASRTGEVSYGYTF. CDR3 coding DNA: TGTGCCAGCAGAACAGGGGAAGTAAGCTACGGCTACACCTTC.

The rearrangement uses TRBV10-1 and TRBJ2-1, with TRBD2 identical over 8 bases. There are 13 residues in the CDR3. Germline V gives CDR1 WNHNN, CDR2 SYGVQD (reference sequence). Germline trimming cut 5 bases from V and 11 bases from J; bases unmatched to any gene: 8. DNA for the CDR3: TGCGCCAGCAGTCCGACCGGGGGGGGGAAGCAGTTCTTC. Translated: CASSPTGGGKQFF.